What follows is one T cell receptor (beta chain) and its context. Its antigen remains unidentified. These data belong to a study of cytomegalovirus exposure and HLA in healthy donors. Study background: A preliminary data release comprised about 85 million unique TCRs obtained from HLA-typed donors. When fewer than 500 donors were genotyped, approximately 80% of them were found to fall in the Caucasian-associated ancestry cluster.

Primers: 60 Vbeta forward and 13 Jbeta reverse. The data were produced by immunoSEQ multiplex PCR, yet TCRdb's version contains in-frame clones alone and is incomplete. The table includes about 160,000 clones, roughly nine tenths detected once. Study-wide points: A cluster of highly shared sequence variants was likely a sequencing artifact. The authors listed 164 TCR beta chains as cytomegalovirus-associated.

CDR1 and CDR2 (germline): SGDLS, YYNGEE. V shed 6 bases and J 3 bases; nucleotides not matched to a gene: 8. The CDR3 spans 14 residues. The TCR originated in a woman under 40 in good health and CMV-seronegative. The rearrangement joins TRBV9 to TRBJ2-7, with TRBD2 matching 8 bases. Input material: PBMCs. CDR3 nucleotide sequence: TGTGCCAGCACCGCGGGGGGTTCCTACTACGAGCAGTACTTC. This codes for CASTAGGSYYEQYF.